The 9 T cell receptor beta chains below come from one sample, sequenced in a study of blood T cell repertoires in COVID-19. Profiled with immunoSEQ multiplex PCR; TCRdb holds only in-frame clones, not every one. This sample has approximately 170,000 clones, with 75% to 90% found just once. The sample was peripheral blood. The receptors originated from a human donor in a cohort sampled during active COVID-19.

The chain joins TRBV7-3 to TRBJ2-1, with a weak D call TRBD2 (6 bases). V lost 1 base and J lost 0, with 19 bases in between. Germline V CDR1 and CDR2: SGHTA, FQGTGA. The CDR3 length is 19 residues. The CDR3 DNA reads TGTGCCAGCAGCTTAATAGGAAGCGGGTCTAGGAGCTCCTACAATGAGCAGTTCTTC. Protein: CASSLIGSGSRSSYNEQFF.

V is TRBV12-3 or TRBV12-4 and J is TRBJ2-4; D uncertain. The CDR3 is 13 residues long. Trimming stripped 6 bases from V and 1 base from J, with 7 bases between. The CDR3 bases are TGTGCCAGCAGGTACGGGGCCAAAAACATTCAGTACTTC. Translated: CASRYGAKNIQYF.

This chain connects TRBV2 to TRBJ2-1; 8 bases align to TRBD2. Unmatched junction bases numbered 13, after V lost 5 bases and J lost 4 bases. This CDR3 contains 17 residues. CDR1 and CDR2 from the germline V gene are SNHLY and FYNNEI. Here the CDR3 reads CASSPLRGDRLYNEQFF. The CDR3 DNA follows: TGTGCCAGCAGTCCCTTGCGGGGGGACCGCCTTTACAATGAGCAGTTCTTC.

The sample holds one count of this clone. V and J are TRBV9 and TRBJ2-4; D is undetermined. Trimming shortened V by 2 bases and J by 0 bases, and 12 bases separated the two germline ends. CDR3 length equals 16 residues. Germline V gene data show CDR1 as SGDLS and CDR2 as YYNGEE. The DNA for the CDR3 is TGTGCCAGCAGCGTTGGTCCGGGTAGAGCCAAAAACATTCAGTACTTC. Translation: CASSVGPGRAKNIQYF.

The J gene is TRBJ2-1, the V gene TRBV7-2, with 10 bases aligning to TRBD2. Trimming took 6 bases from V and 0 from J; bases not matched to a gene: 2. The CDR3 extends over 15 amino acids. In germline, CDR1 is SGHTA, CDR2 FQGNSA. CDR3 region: CASSPSGGSYNEQFF. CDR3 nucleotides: TGTGCCAGCAGTCCTAGCGGGGGCTCCTACAATGAGCAGTTCTTC.

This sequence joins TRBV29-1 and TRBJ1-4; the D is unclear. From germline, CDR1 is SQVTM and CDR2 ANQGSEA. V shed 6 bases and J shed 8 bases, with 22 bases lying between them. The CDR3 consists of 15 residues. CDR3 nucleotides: TGCAGCGTCGACGTTCTACACAGCCTTATAGAAAAACTGTTTTTT. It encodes CSVDVLHSLIEKLFF.

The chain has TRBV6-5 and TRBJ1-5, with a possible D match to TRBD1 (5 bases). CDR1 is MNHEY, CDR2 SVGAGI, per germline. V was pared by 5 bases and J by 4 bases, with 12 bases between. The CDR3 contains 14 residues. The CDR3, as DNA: TGTGCCAGCAGTCTCGGACGGGGGAATCAGCCCCAGCATTTT. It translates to CASSLGRGNQPQHF.

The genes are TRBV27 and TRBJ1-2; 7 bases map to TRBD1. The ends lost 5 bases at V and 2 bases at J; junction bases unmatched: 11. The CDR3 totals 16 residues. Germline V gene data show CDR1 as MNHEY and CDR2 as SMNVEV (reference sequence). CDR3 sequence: CASSITLQGGNYGYTF. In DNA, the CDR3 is TGTGCCAGCAGTATTACTTTGCAGGGGGGAAACTATGGCTACACCTTC.

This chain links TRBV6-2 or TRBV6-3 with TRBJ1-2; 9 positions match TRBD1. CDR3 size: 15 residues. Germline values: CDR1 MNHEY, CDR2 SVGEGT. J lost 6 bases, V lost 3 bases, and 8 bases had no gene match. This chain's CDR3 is CASSYDFRTGDGYTF. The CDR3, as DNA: TGTGCCAGCAGTTATGATTTCCGGACAGGGGATGGCTACACCTTC.